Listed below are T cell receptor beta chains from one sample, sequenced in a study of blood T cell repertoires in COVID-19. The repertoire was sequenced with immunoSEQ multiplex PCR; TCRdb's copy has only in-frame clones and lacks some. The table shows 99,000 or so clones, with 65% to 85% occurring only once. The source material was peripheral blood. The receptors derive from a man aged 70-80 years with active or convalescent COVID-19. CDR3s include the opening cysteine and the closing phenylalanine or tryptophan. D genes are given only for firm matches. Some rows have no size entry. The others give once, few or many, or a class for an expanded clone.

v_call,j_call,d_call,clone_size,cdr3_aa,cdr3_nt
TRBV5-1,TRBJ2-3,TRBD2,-,CASSSEGLAADTQYF,TGCGCCAGCAGCTCGGAGGGACTAGCGGCAGATACGCAGTATTTT
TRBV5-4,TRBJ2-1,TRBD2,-,CASSFTSGGAGEQFF,TGTGCCAGCAGCTTTACTAGCGGGGGGGCTGGTGAGCAGTTCTTC
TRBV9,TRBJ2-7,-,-,CASSPRQLSYEQYF,TGTGCCAGCAGCCCCAGACAGCTGTCCTACGAGCAGTACTTC
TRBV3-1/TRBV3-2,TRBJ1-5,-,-,CASSQRDSQPQHF,TGTGCCAGCAGCCAACGCGATAGCCAGCCCCAGCATTTT
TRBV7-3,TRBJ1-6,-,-,CASSLDRNSPLHF,TGTGCCAGCAGCTTGGACAGAAATTCACCCCTCCACTTT
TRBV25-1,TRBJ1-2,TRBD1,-,CASSTQLGGGPHYGYTF,TGTGCCAGCAGTACCCAGCTAGGGGGCGGCCCACACTATGGCTACACCTTC
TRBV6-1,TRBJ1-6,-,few,CASSVRVQSSYNSPLHF,TGTGCCAGCAGTGTCAGGGTCCAGAGCTCCTATAATTCACCCCTCCACTTT
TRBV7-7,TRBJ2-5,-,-,CASSLSGTREETQYF,TGTGCTAGCAGCCTGTCCGGGACAAGGGAAGAGACCCAGTACTTC
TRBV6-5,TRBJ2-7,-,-,CASSYSSAGAYEQYF,TGTGCCAGCAGTTACTCGTCGGCAGGGGCCTACGAGCAGTACTTC
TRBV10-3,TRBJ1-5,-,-,CAISRNGGDNQPQHF,TGTGCCATCAGTCGTAATGGCGGGGATAATCAGCCCCAGCATTTT
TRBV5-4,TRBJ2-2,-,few,CASSLAGIGELFF,TGTGCCAGCAGCTTGGCCGGGATCGGGGAGCTGTTTTTT